This TCR beta chain derives from a study of spatial heterogeneity in lung cancer. Study information: For the average unique TCR and UMI combination, more than 8.5 occurrences appeared in raw reads. Whole-study findings and limits: Ubiquitous expanded tumor TCRs surfaced in blood more at resection than they did at follow-up.

Using its own MiXCR run on the 5' RACE reads, TCRdb lists one record per CDR3 protein. This sample has tens of thousands of distinct CDR3 sequences, with less than 15% found just once. A few counts support this clonotype. The antigen remains unidentified. Time point noted: sample taken at primary tumor resection. Tumor, nontumor lung or frozen PBMC supplied whole RNA, sequenced without sorting. This CDR3 is 12 amino acids long. The J segment lost 8 bases and the V segment lost 7 bases, leaving 5 bases of the junction unmatched. Per germline, CDR1 SGHAT and CDR2 FQNNGV. The specimen comprised PBMCs, sampled at surgery. The chain combines TRBV11-2 with TRBJ2-1, with 7 bases lining up with TRBD2. This TCR was sampled from a male donor with early-stage non-small cell lung cancer. CDR3 sequence (DNA): TGTGCCAGCACCGGACTAGTGGATGAGCAGTTCTTC. As protein: CASTGLVDEQFF.